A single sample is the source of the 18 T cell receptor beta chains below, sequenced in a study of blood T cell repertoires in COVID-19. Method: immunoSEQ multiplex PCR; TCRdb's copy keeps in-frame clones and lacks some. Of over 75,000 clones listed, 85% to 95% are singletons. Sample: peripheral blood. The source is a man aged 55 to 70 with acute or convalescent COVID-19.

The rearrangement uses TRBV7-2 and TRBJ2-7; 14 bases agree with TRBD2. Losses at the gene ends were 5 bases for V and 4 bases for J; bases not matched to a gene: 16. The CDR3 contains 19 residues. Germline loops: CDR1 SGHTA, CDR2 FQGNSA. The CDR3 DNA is TGTGCCAGCAGCCCTACGGGACTAGCGGGAGAGGGGGTTCAGTACGAGCAGTACTTC. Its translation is CASSPTGLAGEGVQYEQYF.

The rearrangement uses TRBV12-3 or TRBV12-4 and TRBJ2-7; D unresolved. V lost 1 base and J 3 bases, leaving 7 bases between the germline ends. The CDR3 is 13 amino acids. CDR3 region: CASSLENSYEQYF. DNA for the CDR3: TGTGCCAGCAGTTTAGAGAACAGCTACGAGCAGTACTTC.

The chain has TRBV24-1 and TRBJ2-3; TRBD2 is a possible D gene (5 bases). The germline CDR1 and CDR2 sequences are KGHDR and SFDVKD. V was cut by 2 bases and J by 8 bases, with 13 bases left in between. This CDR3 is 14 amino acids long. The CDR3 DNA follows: TGTGCCACCAGTGATTCCGGGGTTTCAAGTACGCAGTATTTT. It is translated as CATSDSGVSSTQYF.

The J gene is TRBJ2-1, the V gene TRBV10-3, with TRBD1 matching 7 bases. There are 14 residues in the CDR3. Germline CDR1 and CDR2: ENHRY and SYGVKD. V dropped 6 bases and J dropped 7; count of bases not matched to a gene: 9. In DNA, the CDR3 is TGTGCCATCAGGGACTGGACAGGCAATAATGAGCAGTTCTTC. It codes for CAIRDWTGNNEQFF.

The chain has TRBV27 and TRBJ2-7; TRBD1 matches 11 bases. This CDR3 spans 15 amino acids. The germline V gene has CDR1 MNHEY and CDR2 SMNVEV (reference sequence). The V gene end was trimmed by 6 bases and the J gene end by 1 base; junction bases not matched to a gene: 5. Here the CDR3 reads CASRKGQGVSYEQYF. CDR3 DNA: TGTGCCAGCAGAAAGGGACAGGGGGTGTCCTACGAGCAGTACTTC.

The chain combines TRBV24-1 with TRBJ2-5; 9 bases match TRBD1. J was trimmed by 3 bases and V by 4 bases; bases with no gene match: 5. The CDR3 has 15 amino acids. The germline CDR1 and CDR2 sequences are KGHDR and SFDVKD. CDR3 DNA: TGTGCCACCAGTGACGCCGGGACAGGGAAAGAGACCCAGTACTTC. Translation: CATSDAGTGKETQYF.

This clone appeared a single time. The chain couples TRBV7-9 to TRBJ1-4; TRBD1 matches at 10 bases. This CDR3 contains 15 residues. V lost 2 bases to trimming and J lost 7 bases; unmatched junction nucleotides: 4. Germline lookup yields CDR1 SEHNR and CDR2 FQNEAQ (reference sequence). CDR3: CASSLRQGAGEKLFF. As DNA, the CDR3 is TGTGCCAGCAGCTTAAGACAGGGGGCCGGTGAAAAACTGTTTTTT.

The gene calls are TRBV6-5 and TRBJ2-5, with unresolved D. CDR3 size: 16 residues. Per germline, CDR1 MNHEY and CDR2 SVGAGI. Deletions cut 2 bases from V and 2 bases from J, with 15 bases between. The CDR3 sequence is CASSYIGVLEQETQYF. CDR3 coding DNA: TGTGCCAGCAGTTACATCGGCGTGCTAGAACAAGAGACCCAGTACTTC.

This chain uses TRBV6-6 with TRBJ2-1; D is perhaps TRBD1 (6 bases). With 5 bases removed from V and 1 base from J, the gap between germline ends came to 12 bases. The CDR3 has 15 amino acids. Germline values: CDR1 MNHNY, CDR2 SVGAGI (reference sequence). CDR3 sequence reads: CASSKLQGSYNEQFF. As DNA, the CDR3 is TGTGCCAGCAGTAAACTACAGGGTTCCTACAATGAGCAGTTCTTC.

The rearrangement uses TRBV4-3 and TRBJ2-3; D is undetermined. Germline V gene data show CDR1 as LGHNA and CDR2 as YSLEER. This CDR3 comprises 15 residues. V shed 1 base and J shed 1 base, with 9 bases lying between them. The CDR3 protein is CASSQVWQGTDTQYF. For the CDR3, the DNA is TGCGCCAGCAGCCAAGTCTGGCAGGGCACAGATACGCAGTATTTT.

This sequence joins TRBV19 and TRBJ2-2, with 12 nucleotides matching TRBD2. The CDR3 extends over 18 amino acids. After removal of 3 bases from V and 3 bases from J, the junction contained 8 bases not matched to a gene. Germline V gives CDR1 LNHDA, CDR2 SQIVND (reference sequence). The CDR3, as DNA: TGTGCCAGTAGTATTAGGACTAGCGGGACTCCCGACACCGGGGAGCTGTTTTTT. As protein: CASSIRTSGTPDTGELFF. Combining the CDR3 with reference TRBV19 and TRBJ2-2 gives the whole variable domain DGGITQSPKYLFRKEGQNVTLSCEQNLNHDAMYWYRQDPGQGLRLIYYSQIVNDFQKGDIAEGYSVSREKKESFPLTVTSAQKNPTAFYLCASSIRTSGTPDTGELFFGEGSRLTVL.

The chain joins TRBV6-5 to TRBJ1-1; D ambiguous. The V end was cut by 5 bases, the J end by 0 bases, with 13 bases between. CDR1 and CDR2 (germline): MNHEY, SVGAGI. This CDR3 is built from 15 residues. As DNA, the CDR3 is TGTGCCAGCAGTCGCCACAGAAATATGAACACTGAAGCTTTCTTT. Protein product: CASSRHRNMNTEAFF.

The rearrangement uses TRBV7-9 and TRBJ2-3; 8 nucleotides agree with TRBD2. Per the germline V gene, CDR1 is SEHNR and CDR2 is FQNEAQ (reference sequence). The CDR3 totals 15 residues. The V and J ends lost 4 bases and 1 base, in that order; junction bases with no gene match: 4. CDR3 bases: TGTGCCAGCAGCTCGGGACTAGTCGGCACAGATACGCAGTATTTT. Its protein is CASSSGLVGTDTQYF.

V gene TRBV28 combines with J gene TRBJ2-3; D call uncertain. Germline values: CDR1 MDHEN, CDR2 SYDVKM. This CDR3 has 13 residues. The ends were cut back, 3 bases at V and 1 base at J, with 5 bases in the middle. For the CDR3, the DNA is TGTGCCAGCAGTTTTCAGGGCACAGATACGCAGTATTTT. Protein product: CASSFQGTDTQYF.

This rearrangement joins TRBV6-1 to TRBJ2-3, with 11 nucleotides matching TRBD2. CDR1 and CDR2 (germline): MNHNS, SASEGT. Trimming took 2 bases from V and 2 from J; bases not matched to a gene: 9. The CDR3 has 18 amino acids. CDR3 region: CASSEWVGSGRATDTQYF. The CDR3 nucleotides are TGTGCCAGCAGTGAATGGGTGGGTAGCGGGAGGGCCACAGATACGCAGTATTTT.

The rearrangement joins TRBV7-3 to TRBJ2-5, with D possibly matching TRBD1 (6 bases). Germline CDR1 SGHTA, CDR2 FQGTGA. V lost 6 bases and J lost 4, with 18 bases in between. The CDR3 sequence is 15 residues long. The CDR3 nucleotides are TGTGCCAGCAGTCCGGGACACCAGGGCCCAGAGACCCAGTACTTC. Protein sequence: CASSPGHQGPETQYF.

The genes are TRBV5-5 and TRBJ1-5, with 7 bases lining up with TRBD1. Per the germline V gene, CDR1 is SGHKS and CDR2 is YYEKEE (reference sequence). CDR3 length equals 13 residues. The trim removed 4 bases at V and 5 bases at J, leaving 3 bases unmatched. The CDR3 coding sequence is TGTGCCAGCAGCGACAGGGCGCATCAGCCCCAGCATTTT. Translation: CASSDRAHQPQHF.

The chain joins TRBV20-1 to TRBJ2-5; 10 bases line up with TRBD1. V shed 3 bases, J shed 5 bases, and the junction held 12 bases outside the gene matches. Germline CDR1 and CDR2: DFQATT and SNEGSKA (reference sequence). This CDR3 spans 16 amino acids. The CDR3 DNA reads TGCAGTGCTAGTTTTGAAGGGACAGGGGTCACGGAGACCCAGTACTTC. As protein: CSASFEGTGVTETQYF.